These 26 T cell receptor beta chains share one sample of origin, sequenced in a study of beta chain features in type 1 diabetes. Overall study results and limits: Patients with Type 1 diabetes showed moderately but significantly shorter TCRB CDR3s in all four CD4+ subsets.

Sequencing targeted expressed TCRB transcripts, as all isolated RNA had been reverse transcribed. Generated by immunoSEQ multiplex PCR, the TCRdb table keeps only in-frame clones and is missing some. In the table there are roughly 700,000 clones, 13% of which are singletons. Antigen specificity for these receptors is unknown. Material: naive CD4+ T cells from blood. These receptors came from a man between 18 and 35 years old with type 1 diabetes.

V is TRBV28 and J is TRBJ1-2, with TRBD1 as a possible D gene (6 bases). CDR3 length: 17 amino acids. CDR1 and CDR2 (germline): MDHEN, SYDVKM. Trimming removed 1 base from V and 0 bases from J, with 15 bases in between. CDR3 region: CASSLSAGVAANYGYTF. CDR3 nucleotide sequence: TGTGCCAGCAGTTTATCGGCAGGGGTTGCGGCTAACTATGGCTACACCTTC.

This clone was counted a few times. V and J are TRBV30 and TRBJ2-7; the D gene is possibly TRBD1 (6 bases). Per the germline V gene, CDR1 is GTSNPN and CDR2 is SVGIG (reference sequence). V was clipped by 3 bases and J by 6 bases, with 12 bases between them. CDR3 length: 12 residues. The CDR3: CAWRKTGREQYF. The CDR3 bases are TGTGCCTGGAGAAAAACAGGGCGCGAGCAGTACTTC.

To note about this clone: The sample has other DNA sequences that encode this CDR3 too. CDR3 sequence (DNA): TGCGCCAGCAGCTTGGGACAGGGGGCAGAGACCCAGTACTTC. This translates into CASSLGQGAETQYF. The chain is built from TRBV5-1 and TRBJ2-5; 10 bases are a match to TRBD1. From germline, CDR1 is SGHRS and CDR2 YFSETQ. This CDR3 is built from 14 residues. V trimming: 0 bases; J trimming: 4 bases; junction bases outside the gene matches: 0. The full variable domain, in which reference TRBV5-1 and TRBJ2-5 provide the parts outside the CDR3, is KAGVTQTPRYLIKTRGQQVTLSCSPISGHRSVSWYQQTPGQGLQFLFEYFSETQRNKGNFPGRFSGRQFSNSRSEMNVSTLELGDSALYLCASSLGQGAETQYFGPGTRLLVL.

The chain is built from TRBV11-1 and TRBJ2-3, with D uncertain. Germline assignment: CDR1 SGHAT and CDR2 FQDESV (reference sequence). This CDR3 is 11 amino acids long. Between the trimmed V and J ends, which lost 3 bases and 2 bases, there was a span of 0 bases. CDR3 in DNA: TGTGCCAGCAGCTTCACAGATACGCAGTATTTT. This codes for CASSFTDTQYF. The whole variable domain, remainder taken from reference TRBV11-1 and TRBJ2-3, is EAEVAQSPRYKITEKSQAVAFWCDPISGHATLYWYRQILGQGPELLVQFQDESVVDDSQLPKDRFSAERLKGVDSTLKIQPAELGDSAMYLCASSFTDTQYFGPGTRLTVL.

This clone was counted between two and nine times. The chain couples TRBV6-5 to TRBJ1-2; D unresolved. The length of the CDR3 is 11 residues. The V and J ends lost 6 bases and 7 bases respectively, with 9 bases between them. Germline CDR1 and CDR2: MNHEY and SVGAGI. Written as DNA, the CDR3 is TGTGCCAGCAGCCGGGGAAGTGGCTACACCTTC. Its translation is CASSRGSGYTF.

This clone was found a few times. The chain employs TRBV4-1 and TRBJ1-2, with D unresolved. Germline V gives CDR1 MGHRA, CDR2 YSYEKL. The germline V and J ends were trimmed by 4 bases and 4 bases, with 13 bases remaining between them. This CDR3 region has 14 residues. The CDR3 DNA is TGCGCCAGCAGCCGAGAGACCCTCGCCTATGGCTACACCTTC. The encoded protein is CASSRETLAYGYTF.

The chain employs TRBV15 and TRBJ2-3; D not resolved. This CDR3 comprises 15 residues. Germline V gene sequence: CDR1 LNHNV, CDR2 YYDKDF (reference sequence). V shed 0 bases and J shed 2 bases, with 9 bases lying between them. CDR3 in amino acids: CATSREDQVTDTQYF. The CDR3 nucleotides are TGTGCCACCAGCAGAGAGGATCAGGTCACAGATACGCAGTATTTT.

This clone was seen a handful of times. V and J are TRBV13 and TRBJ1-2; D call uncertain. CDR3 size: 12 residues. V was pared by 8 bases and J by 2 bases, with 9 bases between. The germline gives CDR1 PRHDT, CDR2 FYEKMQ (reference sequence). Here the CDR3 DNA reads TGTGCCAGCGCCCCGGGGAACTATGGCTACACCTTC. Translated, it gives CASAPGNYGYTF.

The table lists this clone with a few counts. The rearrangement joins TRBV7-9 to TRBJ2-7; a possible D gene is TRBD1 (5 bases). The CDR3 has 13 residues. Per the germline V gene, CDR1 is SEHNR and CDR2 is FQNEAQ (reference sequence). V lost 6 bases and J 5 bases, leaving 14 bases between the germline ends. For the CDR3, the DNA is TGTGCCAGCAGTGAGGCAGGGTTCGACGAGCAGTACTTC. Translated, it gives CASSEAGFDEQYF.

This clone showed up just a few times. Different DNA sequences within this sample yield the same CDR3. The CDR3 is CASSLVGTGELFF. CDR3 nucleotide sequence: TGCGCCAGCAGCTTGGTAGGCACCGGGGAGCTGTTTTTT. V gene TRBV5-1 combines with J gene TRBJ2-2; D is uncertain. Germline CDR1 reads SGHRS; CDR2 reads YFSETQ. This CDR3 region has 13 residues. V lost 0 bases and J 4 bases, leaving 4 bases between the germline ends.

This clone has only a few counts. CDR3 sequence: CASSTQGWTEAFF. The CDR3 DNA is TGTGCCAGCAGCACGCAGGGTTGGACTGAAGCTTTCTTT. V gene TRBV7-2 combines with J gene TRBJ1-1; perhaps TRBD1 as D (5 bases). Trimming shortened V by 5 bases and J by 5 bases, and 12 bases separated the two germline ends. CDR1 is SGHTA and CDR2 is FQGNSA in the germline V gene. The CDR3 contains 13 residues. The full variable domain, in which reference TRBV7-2 and TRBJ1-1 provide the parts outside the CDR3, is GAGVSQSPSNKVTEKGKDVELRCDPISGHTALYWYRQSLGQGLEFLIYFQGNSAPDKSGLPSDRFSAERTGGSVSTLTIQRTQQEDSAVYLCASSTQGWTEAFFGQGTRLTVV.

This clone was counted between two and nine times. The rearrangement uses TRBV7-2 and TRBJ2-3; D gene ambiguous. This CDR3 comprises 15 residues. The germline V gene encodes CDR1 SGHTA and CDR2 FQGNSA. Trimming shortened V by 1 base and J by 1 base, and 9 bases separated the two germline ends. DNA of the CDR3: TGTGCCAGCAGCTTAGAGACCGTACGCACAGATACGCAGTATTTT. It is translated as CASSLETVRTDTQYF.

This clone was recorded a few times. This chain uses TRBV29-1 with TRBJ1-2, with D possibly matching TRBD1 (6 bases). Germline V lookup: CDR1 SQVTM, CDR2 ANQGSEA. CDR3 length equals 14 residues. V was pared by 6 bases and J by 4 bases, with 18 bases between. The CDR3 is CSVRLDTGIYGYTF. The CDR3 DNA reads TGCAGCGTCCGCTTGGACACAGGGATCTATGGCTACACCTTC.

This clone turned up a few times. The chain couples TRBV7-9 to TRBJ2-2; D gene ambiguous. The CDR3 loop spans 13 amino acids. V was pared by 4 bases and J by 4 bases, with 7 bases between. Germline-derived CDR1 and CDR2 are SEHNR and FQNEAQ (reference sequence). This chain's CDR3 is CASSSGATGELFF. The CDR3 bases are TGTGCCAGCAGCTCCGGAGCCACCGGGGAGCTGTTTTTT.

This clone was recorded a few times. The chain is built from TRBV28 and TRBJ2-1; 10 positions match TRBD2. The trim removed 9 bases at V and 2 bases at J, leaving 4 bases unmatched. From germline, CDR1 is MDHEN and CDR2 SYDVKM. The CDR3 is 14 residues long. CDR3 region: CASQSGGAYNEQFF. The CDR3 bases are TGTGCCAGTCAGAGCGGGGGGGCCTACAATGAGCAGTTCTTC.

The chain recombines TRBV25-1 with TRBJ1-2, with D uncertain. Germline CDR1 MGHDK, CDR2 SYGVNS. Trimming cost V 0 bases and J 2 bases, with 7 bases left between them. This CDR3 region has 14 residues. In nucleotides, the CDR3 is TGTGCCAGCAGTGAATATGGCAGAAACTATGGCTACACCTTC. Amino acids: CASSEYGRNYGYTF.

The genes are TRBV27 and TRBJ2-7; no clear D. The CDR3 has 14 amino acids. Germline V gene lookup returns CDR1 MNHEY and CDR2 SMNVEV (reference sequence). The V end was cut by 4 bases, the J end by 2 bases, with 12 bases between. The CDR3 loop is CASSSGSGAYEQYF. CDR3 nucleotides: TGTGCCAGCAGTTCGGGTTCTGGGGCCTACGAGCAGTACTTC.

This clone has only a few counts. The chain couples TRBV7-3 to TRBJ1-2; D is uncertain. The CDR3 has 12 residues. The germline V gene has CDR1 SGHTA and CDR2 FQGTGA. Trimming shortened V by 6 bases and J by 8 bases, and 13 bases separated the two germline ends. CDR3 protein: CASSTNSGGYTF. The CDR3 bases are TGTGCCAGCAGTACAAATTCTGGAGGCTACACCTTC.

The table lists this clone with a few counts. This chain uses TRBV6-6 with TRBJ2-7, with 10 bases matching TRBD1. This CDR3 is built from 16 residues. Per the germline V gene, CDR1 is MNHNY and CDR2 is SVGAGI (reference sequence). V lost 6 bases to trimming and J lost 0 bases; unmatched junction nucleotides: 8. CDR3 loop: CASSPPGQGSSYEQYF. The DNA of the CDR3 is TGTGCCAGCAGCCCGCCGGGACAGGGGAGCTCCTACGAGCAGTACTTC.

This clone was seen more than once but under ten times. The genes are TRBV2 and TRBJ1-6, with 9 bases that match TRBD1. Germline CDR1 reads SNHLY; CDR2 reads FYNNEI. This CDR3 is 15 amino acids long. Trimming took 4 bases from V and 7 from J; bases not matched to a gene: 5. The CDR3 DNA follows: TGTGCCAGCAGTGTACAGGGGGCGAGGAATTCACCCCTCCACTTT. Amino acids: CASSVQGARNSPLHF.

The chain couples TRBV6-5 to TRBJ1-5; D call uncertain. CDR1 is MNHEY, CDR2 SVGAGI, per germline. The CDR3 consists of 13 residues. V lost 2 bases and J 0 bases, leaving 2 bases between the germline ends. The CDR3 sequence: CASSYVSNQPQHF. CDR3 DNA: TGTGCCAGCAGTTACGTTAGCAATCAGCCCCAGCATTTT.

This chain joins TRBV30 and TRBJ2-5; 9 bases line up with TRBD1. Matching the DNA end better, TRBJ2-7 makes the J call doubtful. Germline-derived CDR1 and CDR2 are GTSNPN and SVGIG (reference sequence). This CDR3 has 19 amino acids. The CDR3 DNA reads TGTGCCTGGACGAAGGACAGGGGAAACCCCAAGCTAAGTCGGGCCGAGCAGTACTTC. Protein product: CAWTKDRGNPKLSRAEQYF.

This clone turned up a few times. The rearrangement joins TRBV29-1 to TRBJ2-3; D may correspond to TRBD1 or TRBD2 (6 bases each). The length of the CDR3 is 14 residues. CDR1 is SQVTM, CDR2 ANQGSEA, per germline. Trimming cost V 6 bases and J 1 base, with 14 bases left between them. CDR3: CSVPQGGGTDTQYF. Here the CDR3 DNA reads TGCAGCGTCCCACAGGGAGGTGGCACAGATACGCAGTATTTT.

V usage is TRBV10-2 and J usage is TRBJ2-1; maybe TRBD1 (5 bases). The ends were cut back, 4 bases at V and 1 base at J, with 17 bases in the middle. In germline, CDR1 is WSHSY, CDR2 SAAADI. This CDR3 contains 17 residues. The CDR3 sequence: CASSVTGTEVSYNEQFF. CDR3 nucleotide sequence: TGCGCCAGCAGTGTCACAGGAACAGAGGTGTCCTACAATGAGCAGTTCTTC.

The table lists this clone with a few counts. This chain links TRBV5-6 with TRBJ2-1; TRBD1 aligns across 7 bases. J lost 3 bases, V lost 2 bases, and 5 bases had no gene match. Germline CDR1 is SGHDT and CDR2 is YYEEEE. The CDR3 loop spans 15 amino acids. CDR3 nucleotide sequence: TGTGCCAGCAGCTTTCTCGACAGGGACTACAATGAGCAGTTCTTC. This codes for CASSFLDRDYNEQFF. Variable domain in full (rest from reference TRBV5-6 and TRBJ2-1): DAGVTQSPTHLIKTRGQQVTLRCSPKSGHDTVSWYQQALGQGPQFIFQYYEEEERQRGNFPDRFSGHQFPNYSSELNVNALLLGDSALYLCASSFLDRDYNEQFFGPGTRLTVL.

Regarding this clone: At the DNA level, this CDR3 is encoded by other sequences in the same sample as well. The CDR3 sequence: CASSRYTDTQYF. The CDR3 nucleotides are TGTGCCAGCAGCCGATACACAGATACGCAGTATTTT. V usage is TRBV7-2 and J usage is TRBJ2-3, with D uncertain. The ends were cut back, 5 bases at V and 2 bases at J, with 5 bases in the middle. CDR3 length: 12 residues. Germline V gene data show CDR1 as SGHTA and CDR2 as FQGNSA.